The 10 T cell receptor beta chains given below trace back to one sample, sequenced in a study of response to subunit inactivated influenza vaccine (dated by TCRdb to the late 2010s). Library construction relied on RT-PCR. Sequencing was carried out with an Illumina HiSeq 2500. TCRdb reprocessing: public reads trimmed at Q25 with fastp, clones called with MiXCR, in-frame beta chains kept. Every distinct CDR3 protein forms one entry, paired with its most common genes and DNA. Here the sample has a few hundred thousand distinct CDR3 sequences; about 20% occur a single time. The ten top clones hold about a tenth of the sample. Material: PBMCs from blood, obtained approximately 22 months after vaccination. The receptor set was obtained from a man aged 45-69 years who received an inactivated influenza vaccine. Donor details come from another sample of the same person, matched by shared clones.

V is TRBV12-3 or TRBV12-4 and J is TRBJ1-2, with a possible D match to TRBD1 (6 bases). V was cut by 5 bases and J by 2 bases, with 12 bases left in between. The CDR3 spans 14 residues. CDR3 sequence: CASSPTGANYGYTF. DNA for the CDR3: TGTGCCAGCAGTCCGACAGGAGCAAACTATGGCTACACCTTC.

The chain carries TRBV20-1 and TRBJ2-7; D gene ambiguous. This CDR3 has 12 residues. Trimming removed 7 bases from V and 3 bases from J, with 13 bases in between. Germline V gene data show CDR1 as DFQATT and CDR2 as SNEGSKA (reference sequence). CDR3 coding DNA: TGCAGTGTGGGCAGTGCCTACTACGAGCAGTACTTC. Protein sequence: CSVGSAYYEQYF.

There are many counts of this clonotype. This chain connects TRBV29-1 to TRBJ1-5; a weak D match, TRBD1 (5 bases). Germline V CDR1 and CDR2: SQVTM, ANQGSEA. With 7 bases removed from V and 1 base from J, the gap between germline ends came to 14 bases. The CDR3 is 14 residues long. The CDR3: CSEQGLRSNQPQHF. The DNA of the CDR3 is TGCAGCGAGCAGGGTTTGAGGAGCAATCAGCCCCAGCATTTT.

This clonotype was counted a few times. The V call is TRBV4-2, the J call TRBJ1-4, with no clear D. The germline gives CDR1 LGHNA, CDR2 YNFKEQ. The CDR3 consists of 13 residues. V lost 5 bases and J 8 bases, leaving 12 bases between the germline ends. Here the CDR3 DNA reads TGTGCCAGCAGCTCCGCCGGGGAGGAAAAACTGTTTTTT. Amino acids: CASSSAGEEKLFF.

The V gene is TRBV11-2, the J gene TRBJ2-5, with D possibly being TRBD1 (6 bases). This CDR3 spans 13 amino acids. Trimming pared 3 bases from V and 5 bases from J, leaving 10 bases between. Germline V gene sequence: CDR1 SGHAT, CDR2 FQNNGV. The CDR3 nucleotides are TGTGCCAGCAGCTTTTGGGGGCACGAGACCCAGTACTTC. This codes for CASSFWGHETQYF.

As to this clonotype: One junction end disagrees with the germline gene, perhaps due to a read error. The V gene is TRBV18, the J gene TRBJ2-1, with 7 nucleotides matching TRBD2. Germline lookup yields CDR1 KGHSH and CDR2 LQKENI. CDR3 size: 16 residues. The CDR3 region is CASSPPGGSPYNEQFF. CDR3 nucleotide sequence: TGTGCCAGCTCCCCACCCGGCGGGAGTCCGTACAATGAGCAGTTCTTC.

The chain couples TRBV5-6 to TRBJ1-6, with 8 bases matching TRBD1. The CDR3 extends over 19 amino acids. The V and J ends lost 4 bases and 3 bases, in that order; junction bases with no gene match: 15. CDR1 SGHDT and CDR2 YYEEEE come from the germline V gene. The CDR3 loop reads CASSQTVFRDRNYNSPLHF. In DNA, the CDR3 is TGTGCCAGCAGCCAAACCGTCTTTAGGGACAGGAACTATAATTCACCCCTCCACTTT.

This clonotype appeared many times. Here the CDR3 reads CSASVQGGSPLHF. The CDR3 DNA reads TGCAGTGCTAGTGTCCAGGGTGGTTCACCCCTCCACTTT. V gene TRBV20-1 combines with J gene TRBJ1-6; possibly TRBD1 for D (5 bases). The CDR3 spans 13 residues. Germline V lookup: CDR1 DFQATT, CDR2 SNEGSKA (reference sequence). The V gene lost 3 bases and the J gene lost 9 bases, with 12 bases spanning the gap.

The gene calls are TRBV3-1 and TRBJ2-1; D gene unclear. The CDR3 has 12 amino acids. Germline-derived CDR1 and CDR2 are LGHDT and YNNKEL (reference sequence). The V end was cut by 2 bases, the J end by 10 bases, with 9 bases between. CDR3 coding DNA: TGTGCCAGCAGCCAACCCACCGGGGAGCAGTTCTTC. This encodes CASSQPTGEQFF.

This clonotype was observed at least ten times. The chain has TRBV5-1 and TRBJ1-2; possibly TRBD1 for D (5 bases). The CDR3 is made up of 15 amino acids. Trimming removed 2 bases from V and 4 bases from J, with 15 bases in between. CDR1 SGHRS and CDR2 YFSETQ come from the germline V gene. The CDR3 protein is CASSFGRDLLYGYTF. CDR3 DNA sequence: TGCGCCAGCAGCTTTGGCAGGGACTTACTCTATGGCTACACCTTC.